This T cell receptor beta chain was recovered during a study of cytomegalovirus exposure and HLA in healthy donors (dated by TCRdb to 2017 to 2019). At the level of the whole study: According to a later analysis, one platform produced both the 100 to 150 validation repertoires and the roughly 660 repertoires of the first cohort. The study aimed to test whether signatures of past pathogen exposure could be identified by cataloging public T cell receptors. Besides the first cohort of 550 to 750 subjects, a separate validation cohort made up of about 120 different subjects was used. High-throughput TCR immunosequencing, statistical association of individual TCRs with disease status, and machine learning were combined to predict cytomegalovirus infection status.

Donors formed part of the validation cohort, which comprised 95 to 150 subjects and was distinct from the first cohort of over 500 subjects. To prepare the library, the immunoSEQ multiplex PCR assay was applied. Turning to the authors' computational methods: A statistical classification framework was built for diagnosing cytomegalovirus status from the catalog of TCR beta chain sequences. TCRdb stores this immuneACCESS table with in-frame sequences only. Part of the clones is absent; in the studies checked, under half of the shortfall reflects unresolved V genes, and no reason is known for the rest. For V, J and clone size, that table is used; D and trimming come from the DNA. Present in this sample are some 180,000 clones, 86% of which were seen just once. The ten largest clones add up to 6% to 8.5% of the sample. Its CDR3 holds 14 amino acids, cysteine through phenylalanine. Only the CDR3 DNA is retained, 42 bases long and in frame from the first base. Via the germline V gene, CDR1 is SGHRS and CDR2 YFSETQ. Relative to germline, V is missing 4 bases and J is missing 6 bases, with 7 bases of the junction outside any gene match.

What the study reported, not specific to this receptor: Of the cluster scores, 90% to 95% were above 0 in a later analysis, which found that TCRs clustered in the first cohort also tended to co-occur in the approximately 110 validation repertoires. In vitro tests confirmed that three of the cytomegalovirus-associated TCR beta chains recognize cytomegalovirus antigens. A total of roughly 160 TCR beta chains were listed by the study as associated with cytomegalovirus. Most TCR sequences were seen in very few donors, while some public TCRs were found in many individuals. The classifier was reported to diagnose cytomegalovirus status with high specificity and sensitivity in both the original and validation cohorts. The authors suggested that the approach could potentially be generalized to other disease states and immunological phenotypes. A later analysis had no HLA typing for the validation cohort, so co-occurrence there was scored across all 120 repertoires.

About this clone itself: The target of this receptor is not known. No base qualities exist here, and no much larger clone lies one base off it.

The sequencing sample was made of PBMCs. The rearrangement joined TRBV5-1 to TRBJ2-7; the junction holds 10 bases that match TRBD1. The TCR was taken from a man aged 25 to 45 in good health and CMV-seropositive. The sequence in DNA is TGCGCCAGCAGCCCAAGACAGGGGGCGAGCGAGCAGTACTTC. This yields the protein CASSPRQGASEQYF. With all but the CDR3 taken from the reference TRBV5-1 and TRBJ2-7 genes, the full variable domain is: KAGVTQTPRYLIKTRGQQVTLSCSPISGHRSVSWYQQTPGQGLQFLFEYFSETQRNKGNFPGRFSGRQFSNSRSEMNVSTLELGDSALYLCASSPRQGASEQYFGPGTRLTVT.